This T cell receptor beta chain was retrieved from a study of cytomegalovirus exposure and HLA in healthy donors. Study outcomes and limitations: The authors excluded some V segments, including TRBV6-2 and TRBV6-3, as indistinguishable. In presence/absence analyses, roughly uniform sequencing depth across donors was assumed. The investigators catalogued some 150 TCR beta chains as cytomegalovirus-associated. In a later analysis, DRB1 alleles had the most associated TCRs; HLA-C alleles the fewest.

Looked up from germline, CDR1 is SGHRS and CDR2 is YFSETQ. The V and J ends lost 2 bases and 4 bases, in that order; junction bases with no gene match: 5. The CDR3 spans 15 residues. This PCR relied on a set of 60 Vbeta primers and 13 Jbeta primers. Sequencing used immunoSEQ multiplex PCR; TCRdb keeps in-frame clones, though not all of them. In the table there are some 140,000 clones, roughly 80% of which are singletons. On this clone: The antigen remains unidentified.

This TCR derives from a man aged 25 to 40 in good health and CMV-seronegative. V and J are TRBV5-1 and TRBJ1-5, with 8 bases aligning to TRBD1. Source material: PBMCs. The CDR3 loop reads CASSFDRGSNQPQHF. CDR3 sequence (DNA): TGCGCCAGCAGCTTCGACAGGGGTTCAAATCAGCCCCAGCATTTT.